Below are 18 T cell receptor beta chains sequenced from a single sample in a study of CD8 T cells in ankylosing spondylitis. Study findings and constraints: Ankylosing spondylitis blood appeared to carry a characteristic TCR beta motif of several highly homologous variants.

The antigens these receptors bind are not known. TCRdb re-called the 5' RACE reads through MiXCR, storing one row per CDR3 protein. This table holds fewer than 400,000 distinct CDR3 sequences, 20% to 25% found once. Sequencing was performed on blood, either unsorted or a sorted T cell fraction (not recorded which). The source of these receptors is a male donor with ankylosing spondylitis.

This clonotype was seen only a few times. The chain has TRBV7-9 and TRBJ2-1; 7 bases align to TRBD2. The germline gives CDR1 SEHNR, CDR2 FQNEAQ (reference sequence). The CDR3 is 14 amino acids. V was pared by 5 bases and J by 9 bases, with 10 bases of the junction left unmatched. The CDR3 reads CASSRSGPGGEQFF. CDR3 DNA: TGTGCCAGCAGCCGTAGTGGGCCGGGGGGTGAGCAGTTCTTC.

This clonotype came up a few times. This rearrangement joins TRBV4-2 to TRBJ2-2, with TRBD2 matching 12 bases. Germline V lookup: CDR1 LGHNA, CDR2 YNFKEQ. V lost 5 bases, J lost 6 bases, and 7 bases stayed unmatched. CDR3 length equals 16 residues. The CDR3 DNA reads as TGTGCCAGCAGCGCACTAGCGGGAGGCGACTCCGGGGAGCTGTTTTTT. As protein: CASSALAGGDSGELFF.

The table lists this clonotype with a few counts. The gene calls are TRBV14 and TRBJ1-2; unclear D gene. CDR1 SGHDN and CDR2 FVKESK come from the germline V gene. Trimming removed 2 bases at V and 1 base at J, with 5 bases between. The CDR3 covers 13 residues. The CDR3: CASSQSFNYGYTF. The CDR3 DNA reads as TGTGCCAGCAGCCAATCATTTAACTATGGCTACACCTTC.

The chain couples TRBV4-2 to TRBJ2-1; the D is unclear. Germline loops: CDR1 LGHNA, CDR2 YNFKEQ. Trimming removed 4 bases from V and 9 bases from J, with 16 bases in between. The CDR3 runs 14 residues. The CDR3 loop reads CASSLTPIFVEQFF. CDR3 coding DNA: TGTGCCAGCAGCCTCACCCCCATTTTCGTTGAGCAGTTCTTC.

This clonotype was detected only a few times. This chain connects TRBV19 to TRBJ1-6; D is unclear. The CDR3 runs to 13 residues. Trimming cost V 5 bases and J 7 bases, with 9 bases left between them. Germline CDR1 is LNHDA and CDR2 is SQIVND (reference sequence). CDR3 region: CASSLSLNSPLHF. DNA for the CDR3: TGTGCCAGTAGTCTGAGCCTCAATTCACCCCTCCACTTT.

This clonotype was counted a few times. The rearrangement uses TRBV5-6 and TRBJ2-7; maybe TRBD1 (6 bases). The CDR3 length is 13 residues. With 4 bases removed from V and 5 bases from J, the gap between germline ends came to 13 bases. Per germline, CDR1 SGHDT and CDR2 YYEEEE. CDR3 sequence (DNA): TGTGCCAGCAGCAAGGACAGATCCCACGAGCAGTACTTC. Translated, it gives CASSKDRSHEQYF.

The V call is TRBV11-2, the J call TRBJ2-1, with D unclear. Germline lookup yields CDR1 SGHAT and CDR2 FQNNGV. The V gene lost 5 bases and the J gene lost 0 bases, with 14 bases spanning the gap. CDR3 length: 16 amino acids. The chain's CDR3 is CASSAPGSSSYNEQFF. CDR3 bases: TGTGCCAGCAGCGCGCCGGGCAGCAGCTCCTACAATGAGCAGTTCTTC.

The V call is TRBV28, the J call TRBJ2-7; TRBD2 is a possible D gene (6 bases). V was cut by 3 bases and J by 5 bases, with 17 bases left in between. Germline loops: CDR1 MDHEN, CDR2 SYDVKM. The CDR3 length is 15 residues. The CDR3 protein is CASSFGGVRANEQYF. CDR3 nucleotide sequence: TGTGCCAGCAGTTTTGGAGGGGTCCGGGCCAACGAGCAGTACTTC. The full variable domain, completed using reference TRBV28 and TRBJ2-7, is DVKVTQSSRYLVKRTGEKVFLECVQDMDHENMFWYRQDPGLGLRLIYFSYDVKMKEKGDIPEGYSVSREKKERFSLILESASTNQTSMYLCASSFGGVRANEQYFGPGTRLTVT.

This clonotype was observed a few times. The rearrangement uses TRBV28 and TRBJ2-5; 9 nucleotides align to TRBD1. Looked up from germline, CDR1 is MDHEN and CDR2 is SYDVKM. The CDR3 length is 15 residues. The ends lost 5 bases at V and 5 bases at J; junction bases unmatched: 9. This CDR3 reads CASSPSTGGDETQYF. CDR3 DNA: TGTGCCAGCAGTCCGTCGACAGGGGGGGATGAGACCCAGTACTTC.

This clonotype was observed a single time. The rearrangement links TRBV30 to TRBJ1-5; D ambiguous. Trimming stripped 1 base from V and 0 bases from J, with 7 bases between. The CDR3 is 14 residues long. Germline CDR1 reads GTSNPN; CDR2 reads SVGIG (reference sequence). Here the CDR3 DNA reads TGTGCCTGGAGTGGCCAGATTAGCAATCAGCCCCAGCATTTT. This codes for CAWSGQISNQPQHF. Full variable domain (outside the CDR3, taken from reference TRBV30 and TRBJ1-5): SQTIHQWPATLVQPVGSPLSLECTVEGTSNPNLYWYRQAAGRGLQLLFYSVGIGQISSEVPQNLSASRPQDRQFILSSKKLLLSDSGFYLCAWSGQISNQPQHFGDGTRLSIL.

The rearrangement uses TRBV7-2 and TRBJ1-6; 9 bases align to TRBD1. CDR3 length: 17 amino acids. Unmatched junction bases numbered 14, after V lost 5 bases and J lost 9 bases. Germline V gives CDR1 SGHTA, CDR2 FQGNSA. CDR3: CASSKTLPGQGVSPLHF. In nucleotides, the CDR3 is TGTGCCAGCAGCAAAACCCTCCCGGGACAGGGTGTTTCACCCCTCCACTTT.

This rearrangement joins TRBV10-3 to TRBJ2-3; D is unclear. Germline V lookup: CDR1 ENHRY, CDR2 SYGVKD. There are 14 residues in the CDR3. V was trimmed by 0 bases and J by 1 base, leaving 5 bases between them. CDR3 sequence: CAISESTRTDTQYF. CDR3 nucleotide sequence: TGTGCCATCAGTGAGTCGACTCGCACAGATACGCAGTATTTT.

The V gene is TRBV5-1, the J gene TRBJ2-5; D assignment may be TRBD1 or TRBD2 (5 bases each). The CDR3 has 15 amino acids. The germline V and J ends were trimmed by 0 bases and 2 bases, with 11 bases remaining between them. Germline CDR1 and CDR2: SGHRS and YFSETQ. For the CDR3, the DNA is TGCGCCAGCAGCTTGGAGGGGACGAGGCAAGAGACCCAGTACTTC. Translating gives CASSLEGTRQETQYF.

Written as DNA, the CDR3 is TGTGCCAGCCCCCCCCTAGGGGACCCCTCAGGAGGGGCCAACGTCCTGACTTTC. It codes for CASPPLGDPSGGANVLTF. The chain has TRBV11-2 and TRBJ2-6; D may correspond to TRBD1 or TRBD2 (5 bases each). Germline-derived CDR1 and CDR2 are SGHAT and FQNNGV. The length of the CDR3 is 18 residues. V was clipped by 8 bases and J by 4 bases, with 24 bases between them.

The sample holds a few counts of this clonotype. The gene calls are TRBV5-1 and TRBJ2-3; D remains unclear. The CDR3 spans 15 residues. Germline V CDR1 and CDR2: SGHRS, YFSETQ. Trimming stripped 0 bases from V and 11 bases from J, with 19 bases between. The CDR3 bases are TGCGCCAGCAGCTTGGAAGGAGACCCCCAGCGTTGGCAGTATTTT. Its protein is CASSLEGDPQRWQYF.

The V gene is TRBV5-6, the J gene TRBJ2-7; TRBD1 matches at 9 bases. Germline values: CDR1 SGHDT, CDR2 YYEEEE. Trimming took 4 bases from V and 5 from J; bases not matched to a gene: 13. CDR3 length: 16 amino acids. The CDR3 DNA reads TGTGCCAGCAGCCTGGGGACAGGGTGGATAGAGGACGAGCAGTACTTC. Its translation: CASSLGTGWIEDEQYF.

Concerning this clonotype: One end of the junction fails to match germline, which may point to a read error. CDR3 in DNA: TGCGCCACCAGCTCGGGAGCGGGACGCAGAACCTACGAGCAGTACTTC. This codes for CATSSGAGRRTYEQYF. The chain combines TRBV5-1 with TRBJ2-7; 7 nucleotides match TRBD2. This CDR3 is 16 amino acids long. The germline V gene encodes CDR1 SGHRS and CDR2 YFSETQ.

This clonotype occurred a few times. The rearrangement joins TRBV20-1 to TRBJ2-5, with a tentative D call TRBD1 (8 bases). V was trimmed by 5 bases and J by 5 bases, leaving 18 bases between them. The CDR3 is made up of 14 amino acids. Germline V gene sequence: CDR1 DFQATT, CDR2 SNEGSKA (reference sequence). CDR3 residues: CSALSDRGGETQYF. For the CDR3, the DNA is TGCAGTGCTCTCAGTGACAGGGGAGGGGAGACCCAGTACTTC.